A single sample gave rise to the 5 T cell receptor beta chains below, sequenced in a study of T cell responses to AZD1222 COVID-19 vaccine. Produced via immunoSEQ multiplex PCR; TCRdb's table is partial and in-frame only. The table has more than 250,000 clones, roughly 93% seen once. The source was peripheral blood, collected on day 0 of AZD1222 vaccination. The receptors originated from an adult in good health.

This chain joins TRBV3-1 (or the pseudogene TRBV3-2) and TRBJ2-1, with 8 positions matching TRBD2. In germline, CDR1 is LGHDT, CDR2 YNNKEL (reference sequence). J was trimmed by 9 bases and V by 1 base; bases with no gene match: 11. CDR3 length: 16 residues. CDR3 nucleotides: TGTGCCAGCAGCCAAGTGTCGAGCGGGAGTATAGGTGAGCAGTTCTTC. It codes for CASSQVSSGSIGEQFF.

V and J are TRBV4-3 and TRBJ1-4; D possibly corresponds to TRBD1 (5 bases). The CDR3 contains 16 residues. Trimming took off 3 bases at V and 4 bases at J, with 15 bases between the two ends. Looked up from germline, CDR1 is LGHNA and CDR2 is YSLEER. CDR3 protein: CASSQNWGADNEKLFF. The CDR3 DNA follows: TGCGCCAGCAGCCAGAACTGGGGCGCCGATAATGAAAAACTGTTTTTT.

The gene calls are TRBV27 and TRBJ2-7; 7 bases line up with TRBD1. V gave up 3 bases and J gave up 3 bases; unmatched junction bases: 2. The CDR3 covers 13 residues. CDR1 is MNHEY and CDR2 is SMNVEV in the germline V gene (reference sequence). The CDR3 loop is CASSFAGGYEQYF. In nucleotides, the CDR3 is TGTGCCAGCAGTTTCGCAGGGGGCTACGAGCAGTACTTC.

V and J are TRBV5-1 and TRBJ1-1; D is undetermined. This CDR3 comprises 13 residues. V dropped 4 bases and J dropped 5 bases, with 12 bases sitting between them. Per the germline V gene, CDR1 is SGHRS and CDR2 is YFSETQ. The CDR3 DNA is TGCGCCAGCAGCCTTGGTATGGGGACTGAAGCTTTCTTT. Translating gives CASSLGMGTEAFF. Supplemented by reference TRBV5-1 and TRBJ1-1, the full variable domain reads KAGVTQTPRYLIKTRGQQVTLSCSPISGHRSVSWYQQTPGQGLQFLFEYFSETQRNKGNFPGRFSGRQFSNSRSEMNVSTLELGDSALYLCASSLGMGTEAFFGQGTRLTVV.

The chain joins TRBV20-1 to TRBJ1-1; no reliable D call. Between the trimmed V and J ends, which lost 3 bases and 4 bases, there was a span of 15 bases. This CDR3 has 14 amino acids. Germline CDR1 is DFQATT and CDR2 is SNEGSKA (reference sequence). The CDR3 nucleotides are TGCAGTGCTAGTAGGCTCTCTTTGACCACTGAAGCTTTCTTT. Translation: CSASRLSLTTEAFF.